A single sample gave rise to the 17 T cell receptor beta chains below, sequenced in a study of shared clonotypes between healthy human individuals. Terminally differentiated effector memory CD45RA+ cells were excluded by CCR7 positive selection of CD45RO-negative cells. Profiled with immunoSEQ multiplex PCR; TCRdb holds only in-frame clones, not every one. The sample has more than 2 million clones, 85% to 95% seen once. Sequenced input: naive CD8+ T cells from PBMCs. These receptors were taken from a young man in good health. Some clones in this sample may be carry-over from other donors' samples.

The J gene is TRBJ2-5, the V gene TRBV10-3; D is uncertain. The CDR3 has 13 amino acids. Germline loops: CDR1 ENHRY, CDR2 SYGVKD. V shed 3 bases and J shed 1 base, with 6 bases lying between them. The CDR3 region is CAISDRFQETQYF. The CDR3 region has the DNA TGTGCCATCAGTGACCGATTCCAAGAGACCCAGTACTTC.

The chain is built from TRBV11-2 and TRBJ2-5, with unresolved D. The V gene's germline CDR1 is SGHAT and CDR2 FQNNGV. This CDR3 is built from 14 residues. Trimming left V 5 bases short and J 9 bases short, with 19 bases between. This CDR3 reads CASSIPVVWAPQYF. The CDR3 bases are TGTGCCAGCAGCATTCCAGTAGTTTGGGCACCCCAGTACTTC.

V gene TRBV6-6 combines with J gene TRBJ2-7; 11 positions match TRBD1. The CDR3 totals 16 residues. CDR1 is MNHNY, CDR2 SVGAGI, per germline (reference sequence). With 2 bases clipped from V and 3 bases from J, the junction kept 6 bases outside the gene matches. The CDR3 here is CASSYLGQGANYEQYF. In DNA, the CDR3 is TGTGCCAGCAGTTACCTAGGACAGGGGGCGAACTACGAGCAGTACTTC.

Worth noting for this clone: In the same sample, other DNA sequences code for this CDR3. This chain uses TRBV7-9 with TRBJ2-1; TRBD2 agrees at 8 bases. Germline V CDR1 and CDR2: SEHNR, FQNEAQ (reference sequence). V shed 0 bases, J shed 3 bases, and the junction held 1 base outside the gene matches. The length of the CDR3 is 15 residues. CDR3 loop: CASSLASGVYNEQFF. The CDR3 nucleotides are TGTGCCAGCAGCTTAGCTAGCGGGGTCTACAATGAGCAGTTCTTC.

This rearrangement joins TRBV4-1 to TRBJ2-3; D is perhaps TRBD2 (5 bases). Trimming removed 5 bases at V and 5 bases at J, with 14 bases between. The CDR3 spans 14 residues. CDR1 is MGHRA and CDR2 is YSYEKL in the germline V gene. CDR3 in amino acids: CASSALIGEDTQYF. The CDR3 DNA sequence: TGCGCCAGCAGCGCTCTTATCGGGGAAGATACGCAGTATTTT.

The V gene is TRBV7-9, the J gene TRBJ2-5; D perhaps matches TRBD2 (6 bases). This CDR3 comprises 14 residues. Germline V gives CDR1 SEHNR, CDR2 FQNEAQ (reference sequence). V lost 10 bases and J lost 2, with 17 bases in between. CDR3 loop: CATRMAGRQETQYF. CDR3 nucleotide sequence: TGTGCCACGAGAATGGCGGGAAGACAAGAGACCCAGTACTTC.

V gene TRBV7-9 combines with J gene TRBJ2-5; D not resolved. The germline V gene has CDR1 SEHNR and CDR2 FQNEAQ (reference sequence). Trimming removed 5 bases at V and 3 bases at J, with 7 bases between. The CDR3 runs 12 residues. This CDR3 reads CASSPEKETQYF. The CDR3 DNA is TGTGCCAGCAGCCCGGAAAAAGAGACCCAGTACTTC.

The rearrangement uses TRBV4-1 and TRBJ2-7, with D unresolved. Trimming took 1 base from V and 0 from J, leaving 7 bases between them. Germline CDR1 and CDR2: MGHRA and YSYEKL. This CDR3 is built from 14 residues. CDR3 sequence (DNA): TGCGCCAGCAGCCAAGGGATTTACTCCTACGAGCAGTACTTC. This encodes CASSQGIYSYEQYF.

The chain links TRBV30 to TRBJ1-2; 10 nucleotides align to TRBD1. Trimming took 3 bases from V and 9 from J; bases not matched to a gene: 4. This CDR3 has 12 residues. Germline CDR1 GTSNPN, CDR2 SVGIG (reference sequence). Written as DNA, the CDR3 is TGTGCCTGGAGGGAGGACAGGGGGAGCTACACCTTC. Its protein is CAWREDRGSYTF. The entire variable domain, with the rest obtained from reference TRBV30 and TRBJ1-2, is as follows: SQTIHQWPATLVQPVGSPLSLECTVEGTSNPNLYWYRQAAGRGLQLLFYSVGIGQISSEVPQNLSASRPQDRQFILSSKKLLLSDSGFYLCAWREDRGSYTFGSGTRLTVV.

The chain uses TRBV5-5 and TRBJ1-3; TRBD1 might be the D (5 bases). The V end was cut by 4 bases, the J end by 0 bases, with 23 bases between. Germline loops: CDR1 SGHKS, CDR2 YYEKEE (reference sequence). The CDR3 sequence is 19 residues long. The CDR3 DNA is TGTGCCAGCAGCGCGAACCTTTGGGGGAGTACACGCTCTGGAAACACCATATATTTT. Encoded protein: CASSANLWGSTRSGNTIYF. The complete variable domain, with remaining parts taken from reference TRBV5-5 and TRBJ1-3, reads DAGVTQSPTHLIKTRGQQVTLRCSPISGHKSVSWYQQVLGQGPQFIFQYYEKEERGRGNFPDRFSARQFPNYSSELNVNALLLGDSALYLCASSANLWGSTRSGNTIYFGEGSWLTVV.

This chain connects TRBV9 to TRBJ2-3; 13 bases are a match to TRBD2. Germline values: CDR1 SGDLS, CDR2 YYNGEE. V shed 2 bases, J shed 4 bases, and the junction held 4 bases outside the gene matches. This CDR3 has 16 amino acids. CDR3: CASSVTGLAGADTQYF. In DNA form, the CDR3 reads TGTGCCAGCAGCGTTACAGGACTAGCGGGAGCAGATACGCAGTATTTT.

This rearrangement joins TRBV10-3 to TRBJ1-1, with 9 positions matching TRBD1. Germline CDR1 reads ENHRY; CDR2 reads SYGVKD. J gave up 5 bases and V 6 bases, and 7 bases lay outside the gene matches. There are 14 residues in the CDR3. CDR3: CAISRDRVGTEAFF. The CDR3 DNA is TGTGCCATCAGCCGGGACAGGGTTGGAACTGAAGCTTTCTTT.

This CDR3 is CASSLQPSSMLYEQFF. DNA for the CDR3: TGTGCCAGCAGTTTACAACCGAGTAGTATGCTGTATGAGCAGTTCTTC. The rearrangement joins TRBV27 to TRBJ2-1, with no clear D. This CDR3 has 16 amino acids. Per germline, CDR1 MNHEY and CDR2 SMNVEV (reference sequence). Trimming pared 2 bases from V and 8 bases from J, leaving 19 bases between.

The V and J genes are TRBV6-5 and TRBJ2-4; 8 positions match TRBD2. Germline V gene sequence: CDR1 MNHEY, CDR2 SVGAGI. This CDR3 is built from 15 residues. V lost 4 bases to trimming and J lost 1 base; unmatched junction nucleotides: 3. CDR3 nucleotides: TGTGCCAGCAGTTCGGGACTAGGGGCCAAAAACATTCAGTACTTC. Encoded protein: CASSSGLGAKNIQYF.

The chain links TRBV27 to TRBJ2-7; D is possibly TRBD1 (7 bases). CDR3 size: 14 residues. Per germline, CDR1 MNHEY and CDR2 SMNVEV (reference sequence). V lost 5 bases and J 3 bases, leaving 14 bases between the germline ends. CDR3 residues: CASSITGEDYEQYF. CDR3 DNA: TGTGCCAGCAGTATAACAGGGGAGGACTACGAGCAGTACTTC.

This clone occurred once. J is TRBJ2-1 and V is TRBV6-4, with 16 bases identical to TRBD2. Germline V gene sequence: CDR1 MRHNA, CDR2 SNTAGT. The length of the CDR3 is 19 residues. With 6 bases clipped from V and 7 bases from J, the junction kept 15 bases outside the gene matches. CDR3 nucleotide sequence: TGTGCCAGCAGCCACTCACCGGGACTAGCGGGAGGGCCAGATAATGAGCAGTTCTTC. The encoded protein is CASSHSPGLAGGPDNEQFF.

The chain has TRBV6-1 and TRBJ2-3, with 9 bases fitting TRBD2. This CDR3 contains 15 residues. The germline V gene has CDR1 MNHNS and CDR2 SASEGT. Losses at the gene ends were 10 bases for V and 6 bases for J; bases not matched to a gene: 14. The DNA for the CDR3 is TGTGCCATCATGCTGACCATAGCGGGAGCCGATACGCAGTATTTT. As protein: CAIMLTIAGADTQYF.